This section outlines one T cell receptor (beta chain) sequence together with its context. What it binds is unknown. The CDR3 has 18 amino acids. The germline V and J ends were trimmed by 1 base and 0 bases, with 16 bases remaining between them. The germline V gene has CDR1 LGHNA and CDR2 YNFKEQ. This specimen comes from a study of cytomegalovirus exposure and HLA in healthy donors. Findings and limits, study-wide: In a later analysis, V- and J-gene trimming of beta chains associated with a DCLRE1C missense variant, replicated independently. Rarity marked most TCR sequences, yet some public TCRs occurred in many donors.

PCR used 60 Vbeta primers and 13 Jbeta primers. In the original analysis: An analysis that came later counted 80 million or so unique TCR beta chains, around 12 million shared. Sequencing was performed with immunoSEQ multiplex PCR; in TCRdb, only in-frame clones are kept and a portion is missing. The V and J calls and clone size were taken over from that table, and D and trimming were inferred from the DNA. The table lists tens of thousands of clones, about 75% of them singletons, with 4.9% in the top ten. The sequenced sample consisted of PBMCs. The receptor's source is a man between 60 and 75 years old in good health and CMV-seropositive. The chain carries TRBV4-2 and TRBJ2-1, with a possible D match to TRBD1 (5 bases). The CDR3 bases are TGTGCCAGCAGCCAAGGATCCGACAGCCTAAGCTCCTACAATGAGCAGTTCTTC. Protein sequence: CASSQGSDSLSSYNEQFF.